This TCR beta chain was identified during a study of blood T cell repertoires in COVID-19. On the study more broadly: Some COVID-19 samples were acute and others convalescent; all came from the United States, Italy and Spain.

J gave up 7 bases and V 5 bases, and 17 bases lay outside the gene matches. Germline values: CDR1 SGHRS, CDR2 YFSETQ. CDR3 length equals 17 residues. Produced via immunoSEQ multiplex PCR; TCRdb's table is partial and in-frame only. The sample yields about 210,000 clones, 82% seen once. The specimen sequenced was peripheral blood. V and J are TRBV5-1 and TRBJ2-1; TRBD1 matches 8 bases. The TCR sequence derives from a woman aged 40-49 years with acute or convalescent COVID-19. The CDR3 reads CASSTSSPGTGPNEQFF. The CDR3 DNA sequence: TGCGCCAGCAGTACCAGTTCTCCCGGGACAGGCCCTAATGAGCAGTTCTTC. The full variable domain, its missing parts supplied by reference TRBV5-1 and TRBJ2-1, is KAGVTQTPRYLIKTRGQQVTLSCSPISGHRSVSWYQQTPGQGLQFLFEYFSETQRNKGNFPGRFSGRQFSNSRSEMNVSTLELGDSALYLCASSTSSPGTGPNEQFFGPGTRLTVL.